The 6 T cell receptor beta chains below all came from one sample that was sequenced in a study of T cells in Graves' hyperthyroidism and ophthalmopathy. Amplified regions were TCR beta CDR3 sequences from RNA transcripts. A set of HTBI primers served as the primers for a first-round RT-PCR of the TCR CDR3. TCRdb re-analysed the multiplex PCR reads in MiXCR, keeping a single row per CDR3 protein. The data hold 250,000 to 300,000 distinct CDR3 sequences, with 12% to 15% observed a single time. The sequenced material came from blood. Receptors were obtained from a woman between 40 and 50 years old with Graves' hyperthyroidism.

Comment on this clonotype: A much bigger clone sits one base away, suggesting this may be a read error. V and J are TRBV15 and TRBJ2-1; 12 bases line up with TRBD2. The CDR3 totals 16 residues. Germline loops: CDR1 LNHNV, CDR2 YYDKDF (reference sequence). CDR3 DNA: TGTGCCACCTGCAGAGGGCTAGCGGGAGGGGAGAATGAGCAGTTCTTC. Translation: CATCRGLAGGENEQFF.

Ten or more counts support this clonotype. V usage is TRBV2 and J usage is TRBJ1-2; D gene ambiguous. Germline assignment: CDR1 SNHLY and CDR2 FYNNEI. The CDR3 is 14 amino acids. V lost 6 bases to trimming and J lost 0 bases, with 11 bases between them. The CDR3 nucleotides read TGTGCCAGCAGAGAGGGATTTGCTAACTATGGCTACACCTTC. Encoded protein: CASREGFANYGYTF.

Comments on this clonotype: The conserved final phenylalanine or tryptophan is absent from the CDR3, which likely points to a read error. V and J are TRBV14 and TRBJ2-7; D is perhaps TRBD1 (7 bases). CDR3 size: 15 residues. V lost 0 bases and J 5 bases, leaving 14 bases between the germline ends. The germline V gene has CDR1 SGHDN and CDR2 FVKESK. The CDR3 DNA reads TGTGCCAGCAGCCAAGAGGCGGGACAGACCCACGAGCAGTACTAC. Its translation: CASSQEAGQTHEQYY.

This clonotype was observed at least ten times. V usage is TRBV27 and J usage is TRBJ2-7; D might be TRBD2 (6 bases). CDR1 and CDR2 from the germline V gene are MNHEY and SMNVEV (reference sequence). Trimming removed 3 bases at V and 0 bases at J, with 12 bases between. CDR3 length: 15 residues. The CDR3 nucleotides read TGTGCCAGCAGTTTCGGACGGGAGAGCTCCTACGAGCAGTACTTC. Translated: CASSFGRESSYEQYF.

At least ten counts were recorded for this clonotype. This chain connects TRBV28 to TRBJ2-1, with 8 bases identical to TRBD1. The CDR3 spans 12 residues. V shed 6 bases and J 8 bases; nucleotides not matched to a gene: 3. Germline V gene sequence: CDR1 MDHEN, CDR2 SYDVKM. This CDR3 reads CASRQGADEQFF. CDR3 sequence (DNA): TGTGCCAGCAGGCAGGGGGCGGATGAGCAGTTCTTC.

This clonotype was seen a handful of times. This sequence joins TRBV5-1 and TRBJ2-7; possibly TRBD2 for D (6 bases). V was cut by 2 bases and J by 2 bases, with 11 bases left in between. CDR3 size: 14 residues. Germline assignment: CDR1 SGHRS and CDR2 YFSETQ. CDR3 nucleotide sequence: TGCGCCAGCAGCTTTAGGGACTTAACCTACGAGCAGTACTTC. It is translated as CASSFRDLTYEQYF.